This T cell receptor beta chain was obtained from a study of blood T cell repertoires in COVID-19. This CDR3 spans 16 amino acids. Germline lookup yields CDR1 MNHNS and CDR2 SASEGT. J was trimmed by 2 bases and V by 4 bases; bases with no gene match: 9. The table came from immunoSEQ multiplex PCR; TCRdb's copy has only in-frame clones and leaves some out. This repertoire shows tens of thousands of clones, approximately 90% found once; its top ten account for about 15%. The specimen was peripheral blood. The clonotype was recovered from a man older than 75 with acute or convalescent COVID-19. This chain links TRBV6-1 with TRBJ2-5; 8 bases match TRBD1. The CDR3 DNA follows: TGTGCCAGCAGTGCCAGTCCAGGGGGCGGACAAGAGACCCAGTACTTC. It is translated as CASSASPGGGQETQYF.